This T cell receptor beta chain appears in the sequencing data of a study of early T cells in non-severe SARS-CoV-2 infection. Looking at the study overall: The authors sequenced bulk RNA from unsorted whole blood, leaving chains unpaired.

Many counts were recorded for this clonotype. Its antigen is currently unknown. Tagging with unique molecular identifiers was applied to individual cDNA molecules. TCRdb used MiXCR to reprocess the 5' RACE reads, holding one entry per CDR3 protein. The sample contains tens of thousands of distinct CDR3 sequences, roughly 21% of which appear only once. Study results and limitations: Database matching using VDJdb favored anti-spike CD8 responses, with private and CD4 specificities left missing.

The CDR3 spans 14 residues. This chain links TRBV12-2 with TRBJ2-1; the table calls TRBD1, which could not be checked here. TRBV12-2 is annotated as a pseudogene. The sequencing here drew on whole blood, taken at baseline. The TCR was taken from an adult who was a healthcare worker with PCR-confirmed SARS-CoV-2 infection or an uninfected control (not recorded which). The CDR3 nucleotides are TGTGCCAGTCACCCCCCGAGCTCCTACAATGAGCAGTTCTTC. Residues: CASHPPSSYNEQFF.